This T cell receptor (beta chain) is drawn from a study of T cells in Graves' hyperthyroidism and ophthalmopathy. The V and J ends lost 6 bases and 5 bases, in that order; junction bases with no gene match: 9. The CDR3 runs 15 residues. Amplification of TCR beta CDR3 regions used RNA as the template. A set of HTBI primers served as the primers for a first-round RT-PCR of the TCR CDR3. TCRdb recomputed calls from the multiplex PCR reads with MiXCR, one row per CDR3 protein. The sample records 400,000 to 500,000 distinct CDR3 sequences, approximately 15% being singletons. Ten or more counts support this clonotype. Each patient was aged 18 to 65 and had newly diagnosed hyperthyroidism of under 2 months' duration.

This TCR derives from a woman aged 18-29 years with Graves' hyperthyroidism. V and J are TRBV12-3 or TRBV12-4 and TRBJ1-5; TRBD1 aligns across 8 bases. Sequenced input: blood. The CDR3 bases are TGTGCCAGCAGATCCGGGACAGGTCCTTATCAGCCCCAGCATTTT. Its protein is CASRSGTGPYQPQHF.